Following are 29 T cell receptor beta chains from one sample sequenced in a study of cytomegalovirus exposure and HLA in healthy donors. Vbeta (60) and Jbeta (13) primers were used in the PCR. The repertoire was sequenced with immunoSEQ multiplex PCR; TCRdb's copy has only in-frame clones and lacks some. The table includes roughly 180,000 clones, 75% to 85% detected once. Sequencing was done on a sample of PBMCs. The receptors come from a female donor in good health and CMV-seronegative.

CDR3 in DNA: TGTGCCTGGGGCCGGTCGGGGCAGTACTTC. This codes for CAWGRSGQYF. This sequence joins TRBV30 and TRBJ2-7; D is undetermined. Germline assignment: CDR1 GTSNPN and CDR2 SVGIG (reference sequence). The CDR3 extends over 10 amino acids. Trimming cost V 5 bases and J 9 bases, with 11 bases left between them.

The genes are TRBV19 and TRBJ2-7; 8 nucleotides align to TRBD2. Germline V lookup: CDR1 LNHDA, CDR2 SQIVND (reference sequence). The CDR3 runs 16 residues. The J segment lost 2 bases and the V segment lost 1 base, leaving 7 bases of the junction unmatched. The chain's CDR3 is CASSIGPAGVTYEQYF. The CDR3 region has the DNA TGTGCCAGTAGTATAGGTCCAGCGGGAGTTACCTACGAGCAGTACTTC.

V usage is TRBV6-5 and J usage is TRBJ1-2; 7 bases align to TRBD1. CDR1 is MNHEY, CDR2 SVGAGI, per germline. The V and J ends lost 0 bases and 8 bases, in that order; junction bases with no gene match: 6. The CDR3 sequence is 14 residues long. The chain's CDR3 is CASSYSGQPSGYTF. CDR3 in DNA: TGTGCCAGCAGTTACTCGGGACAGCCCTCCGGCTACACCTTC.

The J gene is TRBJ2-1, the V gene TRBV2; weak D call: TRBD2 (5 bases). The CDR3 sequence is 15 residues long. Per the germline V gene, CDR1 is SNHLY and CDR2 is FYNNEI. V was pared by 2 bases and J by 4 bases, with 12 bases between. The CDR3 DNA is TGTGCCAGCAGTGAAATCAGCGGAGTGTACAATGAGCAGTTCTTC. Translating gives CASSEISGVYNEQFF.

The V and J genes are TRBV6-5 and TRBJ1-2; the match to TRBD1 covers 12 bases. CDR1 is MNHEY and CDR2 is SVGAGI in the germline V gene. The CDR3 is 16 amino acids. V was pared by 0 bases and J by 6 bases, with 5 bases of the junction left unmatched. The CDR3 is CASSYSGGQGANGYTF. CDR3 coding DNA: TGTGCCAGCAGTTACTCGGGGGGACAGGGGGCGAATGGCTACACCTTC.

The rearrangement uses TRBV6-7 and TRBJ1-2, with 12 positions matching TRBD1. TRBV6-7 carries the ORF label, with uncertain function. The CDR3 is made up of 19 amino acids. With V trimmed by 6 bases and J by 4 bases, 18 bases remained unmatched. The CDR3 protein is CASSLYPGQGASRGYGYTF. CDR3 DNA: TGTGCCAGCAGCCTATACCCGGGACAGGGGGCCTCCAGAGGCTATGGCTACACCTTC.

The chain is built from TRBV7-3 and TRBJ2-7, with 7 bases fitting TRBD1. The CDR3 is 14 amino acids. CDR1 SGHTA and CDR2 FQGTGA come from the germline V gene. J was trimmed by 6 bases and V by 5 bases; bases with no gene match: 10. The CDR3 spells CASSPKTGPSEQYF. CDR3 nucleotide sequence: TGTGCCAGCAGCCCCAAGACAGGGCCGAGCGAGCAGTACTTC. The whole variable domain, filled in from reference TRBV7-3 and TRBJ2-7, reads GAGVSQTPSNKVTEKGKYVELRCDPISGHTALYWYRQSLGQGPEFLIYFQGTGAADDSGLPNDRFFAVRPEGSVSTLKIQRTERGDSAVYLCASSPKTGPSEQYFGPGTRLTVT.

This clone was observed a few times. The gene calls are TRBV11-2 and TRBJ2-1, with 13 bases identical to TRBD2. The CDR3 extends over 15 amino acids. Germline V gives CDR1 SGHAT, CDR2 FQNNGV. Trimming took 5 bases from V and 7 from J; bases not matched to a gene: 5. As DNA, the CDR3 is TGTGCCAGCAGCACAACTAGCGGGAGGGCTAATGAGCAGTTCTTC. Its translation: CASSTTSGRANEQFF.

The V and J genes are TRBV6-5 and TRBJ2-7, with a possible D match to TRBD1 (6 bases). The CDR3 has 14 amino acids. Germline loops: CDR1 MNHEY, CDR2 SVGAGI. V lost 4 bases, J lost 1 base, and 11 bases lay in between. CDR3 bases: TGTGCCAGCAGTTCTACAGGGTATTCCTACGAGCAGTACTTC. This codes for CASSSTGYSYEQYF.

V is TRBV27 and J is TRBJ2-1, with TRBD2 matching 8 bases. This CDR3 has 16 residues. Per the germline V gene, CDR1 is MNHEY and CDR2 is SMNVEV (reference sequence). V shed 2 bases and J 1 base; nucleotides not matched to a gene: 4. The CDR3 coding sequence is TGTGCCAGCAGTTTAAGGCCTAGCGGGTCCTACAATGAGCAGTTCTTC. Translating gives CASSLRPSGSYNEQFF.

This rearrangement joins TRBV6-5 to TRBJ1-2, with TRBD1 matching 8 bases. This CDR3 contains 15 residues. The V and J ends lost 6 bases and 6 bases, in that order; junction bases with no gene match: 12. The germline gives CDR1 MNHEY, CDR2 SVGAGI. As DNA, the CDR3 is TGTGCCAGCAGACTCGAAATCCAGGGGGCGCATGGCTACACCTTC. Protein sequence: CASRLEIQGAHGYTF.

Only a few counts were recorded for this clone. The CDR3 reads CASSSGLNSPLHF. The CDR3 region has the DNA TGTGCCAGCAGCTCAGGCCTCAATTCACCCCTCCACTTT. The V gene is TRBV9, the J gene TRBJ1-6; unclear D gene. V shed 4 bases and J shed 7 bases, with 9 bases lying between them. This CDR3 has 13 residues. Germline values: CDR1 SGDLS, CDR2 YYNGEE.

The chain links TRBV7-9 to TRBJ2-1; D is possibly TRBD2 (6 bases). The CDR3 covers 18 residues. Germline loops: CDR1 SEHNR, CDR2 FQNEAQ (reference sequence). Trimming left V 5 bases short and J 0 bases short, with 20 bases between. CDR3 in DNA: TGTGCCAGCAGCCCCCCCATAGAGCGGGTGACCTCCTACAATGAGCAGTTCTTC. It is translated as CASSPPIERVTSYNEQFF.

The rearrangement links TRBV19 to TRBJ2-2; tentative D call: TRBD1 (6 bases). Per the germline V gene, CDR1 is LNHDA and CDR2 is SQIVND (reference sequence). The CDR3 has 16 residues. With 5 bases removed from V and 3 bases from J, the gap between germline ends came to 16 bases. The chain's CDR3 is CASSRDRPGHTGELFF. In DNA, the CDR3 is TGTGCCAGTAGTCGAGACAGGCCTGGACACACCGGGGAGCTGTTTTTT.

In DNA form, the CDR3 reads TGTGCCAGCAGCAGGAGCGGCGTTAGGGACGAGCAGTACTTC. Amino acid sequence: CASSRSGVRDEQYF. The chain uses TRBV6-1 and TRBJ2-7; possible D gene TRBD2, 5 bases. The V end was cut by 6 bases, the J end by 5 bases, with 17 bases between. CDR1 is MNHNS and CDR2 is SASEGT in the germline V gene. CDR3 length equals 14 residues.

The rearrangement joins TRBV7-9 to TRBJ1-2, with no clear D. This CDR3 contains 10 residues. Trimming removed 10 bases from V and 6 bases from J, with 9 bases in between. CDR1 is SEHNR, CDR2 FQNEAQ, per germline (reference sequence). The CDR3, as DNA: TGTGCCACCTATGGAGATGGCTACACCTTC. Translation: CATYGDGYTF.

This chain uses TRBV7-2 with TRBJ2-3; D unresolved. The CDR3 is 12 residues long. The V gene's germline CDR1 is SGHTA and CDR2 FQGNSA. V was clipped by 5 bases and J by 6 bases, with 9 bases between them. The CDR3 DNA is TGTGCCAGCAGCCCCAGTATTGATACGCAGTATTTT. It translates to CASSPSIDTQYF.

The J gene is TRBJ2-1, the V gene TRBV28, with D perhaps matching TRBD1 (6 bases). Trimming removed 3 bases at V and 6 bases at J, with 15 bases between. Germline values: CDR1 MDHEN, CDR2 SYDVKM. The CDR3 covers 15 residues. The CDR3 sequence is CASSFEGVILNEQFF. DNA for the CDR3: TGTGCCAGCAGTTTCGAGGGGGTAATTCTCAATGAGCAGTTCTTC. Looking up the rest from reference TRBV28 and TRBJ2-1 gives the full variable domain: DVKVTQSSRYLVKRTGEKVFLECVQDMDHENMFWYRQDPGLGLRLIYFSYDVKMKEKGDIPEGYSVSREKKERFSLILESASTNQTSMYLCASSFEGVILNEQFFGPGTRLTVL.

The rearrangement joins TRBV7-6 to TRBJ2-7; D is possibly TRBD1 (5 bases). The germline V and J ends were trimmed by 1 base and 0 bases, with 10 bases remaining between them. The germline gives CDR1 SGHVS, CDR2 FNYEAQ. This CDR3 is built from 15 residues. The CDR3: CASSLGRGSSYEQYF. CDR3 DNA: TGTGCCAGCAGCTTAGGAAGGGGATCCTCCTACGAGCAGTACTTC.

In DNA, the CDR3 is TGTGCCAGCAGTTACGTCGCGGGGAACAATGGCTACACCTTC. Translated, it gives CASSYVAGNNGYTF. The rearrangement joins TRBV6-5 to TRBJ1-2, with D unclear. This CDR3 contains 14 residues. Germline-derived CDR1 and CDR2 are MNHEY and SVGAGI. Trimming shortened V by 2 bases and J by 6 bases, and 13 bases separated the two germline ends.

This clone was seen just once. CDR3 in amino acids: CASSEGQGRTEAFF. The CDR3 DNA follows: TGTGCCAGCAGTGAGGGACAGGGGAGAACTGAAGCTTTCTTT. V gene TRBV6-4 combines with J gene TRBJ1-1; TRBD1 agrees at 10 bases. The CDR3 covers 14 residues. V shed 3 bases, J shed 5 bases, and the junction held 3 bases outside the gene matches. Germline-derived CDR1 and CDR2 are MRHNA and SNTAGT.

This clone was found a few times. The CDR3 bases are TGTGCCAGCAGCTTTGGGTCTACAGGGCGCACCGGGGAGCTGTTTTTT. It encodes CASSFGSTGRTGELFF. The chain joins TRBV5-6 to TRBJ2-2, with a weak D call TRBD1 (6 bases). Looked up from germline, CDR1 is SGHDT and CDR2 is YYEEEE. V was trimmed by 2 bases and J by 4 bases, leaving 15 bases between them. This CDR3 spans 16 amino acids.

The chain carries TRBV2 and TRBJ2-6, with 8 nucleotides matching TRBD1. J gave up 4 bases and V 8 bases, and 7 bases lay outside the gene matches. The CDR3 sequence is 15 residues long. The germline CDR1 and CDR2 sequences are SNHLY and FYNNEI. The DNA of the CDR3 is TGTGCCAGCCCCCAGGGGGCGGGGGGGGCCAACGTCCTGACTTTC. Protein product: CASPQGAGGANVLTF.

Notes on this clone: Germline is not matched at one junction end, which may reflect a read error. The V and J genes are TRBV2 and TRBJ2-4; TRBD1 might be the D (6 bases). CDR1 SNHLY and CDR2 FYNNEI come from the germline V gene. The CDR3 consists of 14 residues. For the CDR3, the DNA is TGTGCCAGCGGACAGCTTCTAGCCAAAAACAGTCAGTACTTC. It translates to CASGQLLAKNSQYF.

This chain joins TRBV11-3 and TRBJ2-2; 7 bases are shared with TRBD1. Germline values: CDR1 SGHNT, CDR2 YENEEA. J lost 2 bases, V lost 3 bases, and 6 bases had no gene match. The CDR3 consists of 16 residues. The CDR3 DNA follows: TGTGCCAGCAGCTTCTCCGGGACAGCTAACACCGGGGAGCTGTTTTTT. Translation: CASSFSGTANTGELFF. Full variable domain (rest looked up from reference TRBV11-3 and TRBJ2-2): EAGVVQSPRYKIIEKKQPVAFWCNPISGHNTLYWYLQNLGQGPELLIRYENEEAVDDSQLPKDRFSAERLKGVDSTLKIQPAELGDSAVYLCASSFSGTANTGELFFGEGSRLTVL.

This rearrangement joins TRBV6-1 to TRBJ1-1; 7 positions agree with TRBD1. CDR1 MNHNS and CDR2 SASEGT come from the germline V gene. The CDR3 spans 14 residues. V lost 6 bases and J lost 0; bases outside the gene matches: 4. The CDR3, as DNA: TGTGCCAGCAGCAACACAGGGGTGAACACTGAAGCTTTCTTT. Translation: CASSNTGVNTEAFF.

This clone has a single count. The rearrangement links TRBV5-1 to TRBJ2-2, with unresolved D. Germline CDR1 reads SGHRS; CDR2 reads YFSETQ. This CDR3 has 12 residues. V was cut by 0 bases and J by 7 bases, with 4 bases left in between. The CDR3 nucleotides read TGCGCCAGCAGCTTGGATAACGGGGAGCTGTTTTTT. The encoded protein is CASSLDNGELFF.

About this clone: One end of the junction varies from germline; a read error may be responsible. The chain's CDR3 is CASSDGLAPGLGAKNSQYF. CDR3 nucleotide sequence: TGTGCCAGCAGTGACGGACTAGCGCCCGGGTTGGGGGCCAAAAACAGTCAGTACTTC. The V call is TRBV6-1, the J call TRBJ2-4, with 9 bases that match TRBD2. This CDR3 comprises 19 residues. Germline-derived CDR1 and CDR2 are MNHNS and SASEGT.

This chain links TRBV27 with TRBJ2-3; 8 positions match TRBD1. J lost 5 bases, V lost 1 base, and 5 bases had no gene match. The CDR3 is 15 amino acids. The germline V gene encodes CDR1 MNHEY and CDR2 SMNVEV (reference sequence). CDR3 loop: CASSLFPRGQDTQYF. As DNA, the CDR3 is TGTGCCAGCAGTTTATTCCCCAGGGGGCAAGATACGCAGTATTTT.